The subject of this entry is one T cell receptor (beta chain). The clone's antigen remains unknown. No clone much larger than this one lies a single base away; base qualities are absent. This sample stems from a study of blood T cell repertoires in COVID-19 (dated by TCRdb to 2018 to 2021). Broadly, across the study: The collaborator samples originated in the United States, Italy and Spain and spanned the acute and convalescent phases of COVID-19. Sample metadata almost always included a de-identified subject ID, COVID-19 status, age in years and sex. Subjects who had been exposed to COVID-19, were actively infected with it, or had recovered from it provided the deeply sampled blood TCRbeta repertoires that made up the dataset. The prospective study material was composed of cDNA or gDNA derived from T cells, B-cell-depleted T cells, or PBMCs. A freely available public database, intended as a resource for researchers studying the immune response to SARS-CoV-2, is where the repertoires were released. Where available, HLA class I and class II types were obtained from metadata supplied by the sample provider rather than from assay-based typing. Samples were obtained from the ongoing ImmuneRACE study (first 160 participants) and from 950 to 1,500 subjects provided by 6 global collaborators. What the work shows at the level of the full study, not this receptor alone: Clinical and demographic metadata were provided uncurated, with the amount varying by source and participant.

TCRbeta CDR3 regions were amplified from genomic DNA by means of the immunoSEQ Assay, a bias-controlled multiplex PCR. In the source study's methods: The number of nucleated cells in each sample was estimated by amplification of reference gene primers within the assay. To quantify the absolute abundance of each unique TCRbeta CDR3 rearrangement, sequence reads were collapsed and filtered. For each sample, productive Simpson clonality was calculated as the square root of Simpson's diversity index across productive rearrangements. In TCRdb, the immuneACCESS table is reduced to in-frame sequences with V and J assigned. These tables do not hold every clone; where another copy was compared, an unresolved V gene accounts for under half, and the others remain unexplained. Clonal size and the V and J genes are those of that table, whereas D and trimming came from the DNA. The sample table records a few hundred thousand clones; roughly 90% of these occur just once. Jointly, the top ten make up approximately 1% of the sample.

From its cysteine to its phenylalanine, the CDR3 spans 15 amino acids. The read is trimmed to its CDR3 DNA, 45 bases read in frame from base 1. V gives up 7 bases and J gives up 0 bases, and the segment between their germline ends measures 12 bases. The germline V gene (reference sequence) yields SEHNR for CDR1 and FQNEAQ for CDR2. In the prospective study, participants were about 18 to 100 years old, resided in fewer than 25 geographic areas of the United States, and were enrolled through a virtual design. In the prospective study, cohorts were assigned on the basis of participant-reported clinical history obtained from a screening survey and a study questionnaire. Recovered participants in ImmuneRACE Cohort 3 were defined as having two consecutive negative NP/OP PCR tests, clearance from a healthcare professional, or resolution of symptoms. In the prospective study, whole blood, serum and a nasopharyngeal or oropharyngeal swab were collected from each participant by mobile phlebotomists. Participants in the prospective study had the option to provide additional blood draws and questionnaires over an approximately 2-month period. Before DNA extraction, prospective study blood samples were shipped either frozen or at room temperature.

Recombination linked TRBV7-9 to TRBJ1-4; the D gene remains uncertain. The specimen sequenced was PBMCs or T cells enriched from blood (not recorded which). The source is a woman aged 25 to 39 who had recovered from COVID-19. CDR3 sequence: CASNNKSPTNEKLFF. The nucleotide sequence is given as TGTGCCAGCAACAATAAATCCCCAACTAATGAAAAACTGTTTTTT.